These 18 T cell receptor beta chains came from one sample sequenced in a study of tissue T cells after allogeneic stem cell transplantation. Repertoires were generated with immunoSEQ multiplex PCR, while TCRdb's copy carries only in-frame clones and drops some. This sample has about 8,300 clones, with about 51% found just once. Time point described: mouse harvest day 7 after allogeneic transplant. The graft held 10^6 splenic CD5+ T cells and 10^7 T-cell-depleted bone marrow cells. Source material: gut tissue. Every receptor here comes from a female BALB/c mouse given C57BL/6 T cells with graft-versus-host disease after an allogeneic hematopoietic cell transplant.

Remarks on this clone: Mouse germline and gene names are used. The CDR3 goes on 1 residue after the read ends, and that part is filled in from the germline J gene. The chain is built from TRBV26 and TRBJ2-4; no definite D call. The CDR3 is made up of 14 amino acids. Trimming pared 3 bases from V and 0 bases from J, leaving 7 bases between. Germline CDR1 reads KGHPV; CDR2 reads FQNQEV (reference sequence). CDR3 residues: CASSLANSQNTLYF. The sequenced part of the CDR3 DNA is TGTGCCAGCAGTCTCGCCAATAGTCAAAACACCTTGTAC.

This clone was observed a single time. The gene names given are mouse names. The read falls 1 residue short of the CDR3 end, and the missing part is taken from the germline J gene. The J gene is TRBJ1-1, the V gene TRBV26; 7 nucleotides align to TRBD1. CDR3 size: 14 residues. V shed 6 bases and J 0 bases; nucleotides not matched to a gene: 4. The V gene's germline CDR1 is KGHPV and CDR2 FQNQEV (reference sequence). The CDR3 reads CASSPGTANTEVFF. The sequenced part of the CDR3 DNA is TGTGCCAGCAGCCCCGGGACAGCAAACACAGAAGTCTTC.

This clone has only a few counts. These gene names are mouse names. The CDR3 end lies 1 residue beyond the end of the read and is filled in from the germline J gene. The genes are TRBV26 and TRBJ1-1; the D gene is possibly TRBD1 (5 bases). Germline CDR1 KGHPV, CDR2 FQNQEV (reference sequence). This CDR3 comprises 14 residues. V shed 1 base and J shed 4 bases, with 10 bases lying between them. The CDR3 here is CASSLWTPLTEVFF. CDR3 DNA (partial): TGTGCCAGCAGTCTGTGGACACCTCTCACAGAAGTCTTC.

This clone has more than one count but fewer than ten. Gene names follow the mouse nomenclature. With the read ending 1 residue before the CDR3 end, the germline J gene is used to fill in that end. The rearrangement links TRBV26 to TRBJ2-2; 7 bases are a match to TRBD1. V was clipped by 5 bases and J by 0 bases; unmatched bases: 3. From germline, CDR1 is KGHPV and CDR2 FQNQEV (reference sequence). CDR3 length equals 15 residues. The DNA read from the CDR3 is TGTGCCAGCAGTTCCGGGACAGCAAACACCGGGCAGCTCTAC. It yields the protein CASSSGTANTGQLY. The CDR3 in full is CASSSGTANTGQLYF.

To note about this clone: Any gene name here is a mouse gene name. The read ends 1 residue shy of where the CDR3 ends; the end is completed using the germline J gene. The rearrangement uses TRBV23 and TRBJ2-1; TRBD1 was called by the table and not checked on the DNA. CDR3 length: 14 residues. Germline loops: CDR1 KGHTA, CDR2 FQNQQP. The covered CDR3 bases are TGCTCCAGCAGTCCCCGACAGGGATATGCTGAGCAGTTC. Translation gives CSSSPRQGYAEQF. The whole CDR3 sequence reads CSSSPRQGYAEQFF.

Comments on this clone: Genes here carry mouse names. The read stops 1 residue short of the end of the CDR3; the missing end is completed from the germline J gene. The chain is built from TRBV26 and TRBJ2-5, with a possible D match to TRBD1 (6 bases). The CDR3 covers 14 residues. V was pared by 6 bases and J by 0 bases, with 10 bases between. The germline gives CDR1 KGHPV, CDR2 FQNQEV (reference sequence). CDR3 DNA, as far as it was read: TGTGCCAGCAGAGGGGACAATAACCAAGACACCCAGTAC. It is translated as CASRGDNNQDTQY. The entire CDR3 is CASRGDNNQDTQYF.

A word on this clone: The gene symbols are mouse symbols. The read comes to an end 1 residue before the CDR3 does, leaving the germline J gene to fill in the end. This chain uses TRBV16 with TRBJ2-4; D may be TRBD2 (5 bases). The length of the CDR3 is 16 residues. Per the germline V gene, CDR1 is SGHSA and CDR2 is FRNQAP. Trimming shortened V by 0 bases and J by 0 bases, and 10 bases separated the two germline ends. The CDR3: CASSLESGSSQNTLYF. CDR3 DNA, as far as it was read: TGTGCAAGCAGCTTAGAGTCTGGGTCTAGTCAAAACACCTTGTAC.

This clone is medium-sized (0.01 to 0.1%) by share. Germline and genes: mouse. Read sequence stops 1 residue before the CDR3 end, and the germline J gene provides the missing end. The chain combines TRBV26 with TRBJ1-5; D is unclear. The CDR3 has 12 amino acids. Germline V lookup: CDR1 KGHPV, CDR2 FQNQEV (reference sequence). Trimming pared 5 bases from V and 7 bases from J, leaving 9 bases between. The covered CDR3 bases are TGTGCCAGCAGTGCCCTTCAACAGGCTCCGCTT. Translating gives CASSALQQAPL. The whole CDR3 is CASSALQQAPLF.

As to this clone: The genes are named according to mouse. The read finishes 1 residue shy of the CDR3 end, and the germline J gene is used to complete it. This sequence joins TRBV20 and TRBJ1-4; 9 bases line up with TRBD1. The ends lost 6 bases at V and 3 bases at J; junction bases unmatched: 2. The CDR3 sequence is 13 residues long. Germline loops: CDR1 GFQATS, CDR2 STVNSAI. The DNA read from the CDR3 is TGTGGTGCCGGGACAGGGCCCAACGAAAGATTATTT. Protein sequence: CGAGTGPNERLF. The CDR3 as a whole reads CGAGTGPNERLFF.

This clone was counted between two and nine times. Mouse names are used for the genes. Sequencing ends 1 residue short of the CDR3 end; the germline J gene provides the rest. V is TRBV16 and J is TRBJ2-1, with TRBD1 identical over 9 bases. In germline, CDR1 is SGHSA, CDR2 FRNQAP. After removal of 5 bases from V and 1 base from J, the junction contained 0 bases not matched to a gene. CDR3 length: 14 residues. CDR3 sequence: CASSGTGNYAEQFF. Incomplete CDR3 DNA: TGTGCAAGCAGCGGGACAGGGAACTATGCTGAGCAGTTC.

This clone was counted between two and nine times. The gene names here belong to mouse. The read ends 1 residue shy of where the CDR3 ends; the end is completed using the germline J gene. The chain recombines TRBV3 with TRBJ2-1; 9 nucleotides line up with TRBD1. Germline trimming cut 3 bases from V and 7 bases from J; bases unmatched to any gene: 7. The CDR3 is 15 residues long. Germline CDR1 and CDR2: SNHLY and FYNGKV (reference sequence). The CDR3 is CASSFLGQGKAEQFF. CDR3 DNA (partial): TGTGCCAGCAGCTTCCTTGGACAGGGGAAGGCTGAGCAGTTC.

As concerns this clone: The gene names given are mouse names. The CDR3 loop reads CASGEDRNERLFF. Incomplete CDR3 DNA: TGTGCCAGCGGTGAAGACAGAAACGAAAGATTATTT. The rearrangement links TRBV13-2 to TRBJ1-4, with TRBD1 as a possible D gene (5 bases). Sequencing ends 1 residue short of the CDR3 end; the germline J gene provides the rest. The CDR3 loop spans 13 amino acids. Germline-derived CDR1 and CDR2 are NNHNN and SYGAGS (reference sequence). V lost 2 bases, J lost 5 bases, and 7 bases lay in between.

To note about this clone: Each gene name is a mouse one. The read halts 1 residue ahead of the CDR3 end, with the missing end drawn from the germline J gene. J is TRBJ2-2 and V is TRBV26; D is undetermined. Trimming stripped 3 bases from V and 0 bases from J, with 5 bases between. Germline lookup yields CDR1 KGHPV and CDR2 FQNQEV (reference sequence). The CDR3 spans 14 residues. The DNA read from the CDR3 is TGTGCCAGCAGTCTTCGGACAAACACCGGGCAGCTCTAC. This sequence encodes CASSLRTNTGQLY. The entire CDR3 protein reads CASSLRTNTGQLYF.

This clone is deemed large. Gene names refer to mouse genes. Read coverage stops 1 residue before the CDR3 terminus; the germline J gene supplies the remainder. The rearrangement links TRBV14 to TRBJ2-7, with no clear D. V shed 2 bases and J shed 0 bases, with 3 bases lying between them. Germline-derived CDR1 and CDR2 are SGHDT and FRDEAV. The CDR3 has 12 residues. The sequenced part of the CDR3 DNA is TGTGCCAGCAGTTTTTTCTCCTATGAACAGTAC. Amino acids: CASSFFSYEQY. The CDR3 in its entirety is CASSFFSYEQYF.

Concerning this clone itself: Genes and germline come from the mouse. The read finishes 1 residue shy of the CDR3 end, and the germline J gene is used to complete it. The gene calls are TRBV3 and TRBJ2-5, with TRBD1 matching 10 bases. The trim removed 3 bases at V and 6 bases at J, leaving 3 bases unmatched. The CDR3 is 14 amino acids. The germline gives CDR1 SNHLY, CDR2 FYNGKV (reference sequence). CDR3 protein: CASSLTGGGDTQYF. Incomplete CDR3 DNA: TGTGCCAGCAGCTTGACAGGGGGCGGCGACACCCAGTAC. Filled out from reference TRBV3 and TRBJ2-5, the complete variable domain reads GPKVLQIPSHQIIDMGQMVTLNCDPVSNHLYFYWYKQILGQQMEFLVNFYNGKVMEKSKLFKDQFSVERPDGSYFTLKIQPTALEDSAVYFCASSLTGGGDTQYFGPGTRLLVL.

Concerning this clone: Mouse germline and gene names are used. Sequencing ends 1 residue short of the CDR3 end; the germline J gene provides the rest. The genes are TRBV1 and TRBJ2-7; TRBD2 is a possible D gene (5 bases). CDR1 and CDR2 (germline): NSQYPW, LRSPGD (reference sequence). The CDR3 totals 12 residues. The V end was cut by 1 base, the J end by 7 bases, with 8 bases between. The CDR3 bases that were read are TGCACCTGCAGTGCAGCTGGGTGGGAACAGTAC. Its protein product is CTCSAAGWEQY. Given in full, the CDR3 is CTCSAAGWEQYF. Based on the CDR3 plus reference TRBV1 and TRBJ2-7, the full variable domain is VTLLEQNPRWRLVPRGQAVNLRCILKNSQYPWMSWYQQDLQKQLQWLFTLRSPGDKEVKSLPGADYLATRVTDTELRLQVANMSQGRTLYCTCSAAGWEQYFGPGTRLTVL.

This clone was detected a few times. The listed genes are named as in mouse. The read ends 1 residue shy of where the CDR3 ends; the end is completed using the germline J gene. The chain couples TRBV23 to TRBJ2-5; the table gives TRBD1 as D, unverified against the DNA. The CDR3 has 13 residues. Looked up from germline, CDR1 is KGHTA and CDR2 is FQNQQP. CDR3 amino acids: CSSKGAGQDTQYF. Partial CDR3 DNA: TGCTCCAGCAAGGGGGCCGGCCAAGACACCCAGTAC.

As for this clone: The listed genes are named as in mouse. The observed sequence ends 1 residue before the CDR3 terminus, with the missing tail filled in from the germline J gene. The V and J genes are TRBV26 and TRBJ2-1; 9 bases are shared with TRBD1. Per germline, CDR1 KGHPV and CDR2 FQNQEV (reference sequence). The CDR3 contains 15 residues. V shed 4 bases and J 1 base; nucleotides not matched to a gene: 2. The CDR3 DNA, read in part, is TGTGCCAGCAGTCGACAGGGGGGCAACTATGCTGAGCAGTTC. It translates to CASSRQGGNYAEQF. The whole CDR3 region reads CASSRQGGNYAEQFF.